This T cell receptor (beta chain) was documented in a study of shared clonotypes between healthy human individuals. Study summary: Researchers drew samples from two women and a few men aged 18 to 49. Overall study results and limits: Rarefaction gave evidence that sorted-subset sequencing remained incomplete despite large depth.

The table lists this clone with a count of one. Its antigen is not known. Repertoires were generated with immunoSEQ multiplex PCR, while TCRdb's copy carries only in-frame clones and drops some. The sample carries nearly 1 million clones, around three quarters recorded once. V was pared by 1 base and J by 6 bases, with 3 bases of the junction left unmatched. Germline CDR1 MNHEY, CDR2 SMNVEV (reference sequence). This CDR3 is 15 amino acids long. The chain employs TRBV27 and TRBJ1-6, with 7 bases fitting TRBD1. This sequence was found in a man younger than 35 in good health. Material for sequencing was memory CD4+ T cells sorted from blood. As for subset: CD45RA-negative fraction. In DNA form, the CDR3 reads TGTGCCAGCAGTTTATACGGACAGGTTAATTCACCCCTCCACTTT. It encodes CASSLYGQVNSPLHF.